The rows below give T cell receptor beta chains drawn from one sample of a study of cytomegalovirus exposure and HLA in healthy donors. Only in-frame clones appear in the TCRdb table, and some are missing; sequencing was by immunoSEQ multiplex PCR. This sample carries 130,000 or so clones, approximately 80% of them seen once, and the ten largest clones take 2.5% to 3%. Sequences were obtained from PBMCs. These receptors were collected from a woman aged 18-29 years in good health and CMV-seropositive. The CDR3 runs from the conserved cysteine through the conserved F or W. D genes are given only for firm matches. Size is omitted from some rows. Given values are once, few, many or a class for expanded clones.

abundance	d_gene	v_gene	j_gene	CDR3nt	CDR3aa
-	-	TRBV12-2	TRBJ2-3	TGTGCAAGTCGCTTAGTTACAGGGGCAGATACGCAGTATTTT	CASRLVTGADTQYF
-	TRBD2	TRBV27	TRBJ2-5	TGTGCCCCCCGGGGTAGCGGGGAATCGGAGACCCAGTACTTC	CAPRGSGESETQYF
-	TRBD1	TRBV5-1	TRBJ2-7	TGCGCCAGCTCCTCGACAGGGGGCACCTACGAGCAGTACTTC	CASSSTGGTYEQYF
-	-	TRBV20-1	TRBJ2-7	TGCAGTGCTATACTAACCTACGAGCAGTACTTC	CSAILTYEQYF
-	TRBD1	TRBV30	TRBJ2-7	TGTGCCTGGAACAGGGGAGCCTACGAGCAGTACTTC	CAWNRGAYEQYF
-	-	TRBV7-7	TRBJ2-1	TGTGCTAGCAGCTCCTACCCCGTGACAGTTGACGAGCAGTTCTTC	CASSSYPVTVDEQFF
-	-	TRBV9	TRBJ2-3	TGTGCCAGCAGCGTAAGGGGAAACCCCACAGATACGCAGTATTTT	CASSVRGNPTDTQYF
-	-	TRBV11-2	TRBJ1-6	TGTGCCAGCAGCTTATCCTCTTCACCCCTCCACTTT	CASSLSSSPLHF
once	-	TRBV14	TRBJ2-3	TGTGCCAGCAGCCGGTATCTAGCAGCAGATACGCAGTATTTT	CASSRYLAADTQYF
-	TRBD1	TRBV12-5	TRBJ2-1	TGTGCTAGTGGTTTGGGACAGGGGGCAGATGAGCAGTTCTTC	CASGLGQGADEQFF
-	TRBD1	TRBV6-5	TRBJ1-2	TGTGCCAGCAGGCTACAGGGGACGGAAGGCTACACCTTC	CASRLQGTEGYTF
-	TRBD2	TRBV5-6	TRBJ2-3	TGTGCCAGCAGCTCACCCTTAGCGGGGGGCAAGACAGATACGCAGTATTTT	CASSSPLAGGKTDTQYF
-	TRBD2	TRBV2	TRBJ2-7	TGTGCCAGCAGTGGCGAGCCAGCGGGGGACCTTTTATCCTACGAGCAGTACTTC	CASSGEPAGDLLSYEQYF
-	TRBD2	TRBV6-5	TRBJ2-3	TGTGCCAGCAGTTTCAGCGGGGGGGCCCCGGATACGCAGTATTTT	CASSFSGGAPDTQYF
-	TRBD1	TRBV7-3	TRBJ2-3	TGTGCCAGCAGCTTGACAGGGGGGGGCACAGATACGCAGTATTTT	CASSLTGGGTDTQYF
-	TRBD2	TRBV11-3	TRBJ2-1	TGTGCCAGCAGCATGGGACTAGCGGGGGGGACAAGCTCCTACAATGAGCAGTTCTTC	CASSMGLAGGTSSYNEQFF
-	TRBD2	TRBV27	TRBJ2-7	TGTGCCAGCAGTTTGACCGGGGGGGCCTCCTACGAGCAGTACTTC	CASSLTGGASYEQYF
-	TRBD2	TRBV6-5	TRBJ2-5	TGTGCCAGCACTTCCGGCGGGGGGGCACGAGAGACCCAGTACTTC	CASTSGGGARETQYF
-	-	TRBV19	TRBJ2-5	TGTGCCAGTAGTCTAGGGGGGCCCCCGGTCGAGACCCAGTACTTC	CASSLGGPPVETQYF
-	-	TRBV7-9	TRBJ1-1	TGTTCCAGCAGCTTAGGAGTAGGGGACTCGAACACTGAAGCTTTCTTT	CSSSLGVGDSNTEAFF
-	-	TRBV5-4	TRBJ1-3	TGTGCCAGCAGCTTGGAGAGGGCAGGAAACACCATATATTTT	CASSLERAGNTIYF
-	TRBD2	TRBV11-1	TRBJ2-1	TGTGCCAGCAGCTTACCCGGGGGGGCTGGAGATGAGCAGTTCTTC	CASSLPGGAGDEQFF
-	TRBD1	TRBV5-1	TRBJ2-1	TGCGCCAGCAGCTTGTGGACCGGGACAGGGTACAATGAGCAGTTCTTC	CASSLWTGTGYNEQFF
-	-	TRBV28	TRBJ1-1	TGTGCCAGCAGTTTAGCGCGGGGGTGGACTGAAGCTTTCTTT	CASSLARGWTEAFF
-	-	TRBV9	TRBJ2-1	TGTGCCAGCAGCGCTCCCCAAGTGGCATTTGGGGGCGAGCAGTTCTTC	CASSAPQVAFGGEQFF
-	-	TRBV5-1	TRBJ1-6	TGCGCCAGCAGCTTGGGACCAGGCCTTATTTCCTATAATTCACCCCTCCACTTT	CASSLGPGLISYNSPLHF
-	-	TRBV29-1	TRBJ2-7	TGCAGCGTTTGGCGACTCCGGGACATTAGCTCCTACGAGCAGTACTTC	CSVWRLRDISSYEQYF
-	-	TRBV28	TRBJ2-3	TGTGCCAGCAGTTCCCCGCCCGAGGACACAGATACGCAGTATTTT	CASSSPPEDTDTQYF
-	-	TRBV5-1	TRBJ1-1	TGCGCCAGCAGCGAGCAGGGAATGAACACTGAAGCTTTCTTT	CASSEQGMNTEAFF
-	TRBD1	TRBV4-1	TRBJ2-5	TGCGCCAGCAGCCAAGATCCGGGACAGGGAGAGACCCAGTACTTC	CASSQDPGQGETQYF
few	-	TRBV9	TRBJ1-3	TGTGCCAGCAGCGCAGGACAGCACTCTGGAAACACCATATATTTT	CASSAGQHSGNTIYF
-	-	TRBV15	TRBJ1-4	TGTGCCACCAGCAGCTTAGCGGGGGGCGCAGATGCAAAACTGTTTTTT	CATSSLAGGADAKLFF
-	TRBD1	TRBV9	TRBJ2-1	TGTGCCAGCAGCGTAGACACAGGGGGCCTAACCTACAATGAGCAGTTCTTC	CASSVDTGGLTYNEQFF
-	TRBD1	TRBV5-8	TRBJ2-5	TGTGCCAGCAGCTTGGGCGGGACAGGGCTGGAGACCCAGTACTTC	CASSLGGTGLETQYF
-	-	TRBV15	TRBJ2-7	TGTGCCACCAGCAGAGATCTTTACGAGCAGTACTTC	CATSRDLYEQYF
-	-	TRBV4-1	TRBJ1-6	TGCGCCAGCAGCTACCAGGACAGTAGCTCCTATAATTCACCCCTCCACTTT	CASSYQDSSSYNSPLHF
-	-	TRBV9	TRBJ2-3	TGTGCCAGCAGCGTGACGGATATGGCGGGGCCCTCTTACACAGATACGCAGTATTTT	CASSVTDMAGPSYTDTQYF
-	-	TRBV10-2	TRBJ2-3	TGCGCCAGCAGTGAGTCGCACGCAGCAGATACGCAGTATTTT	CASSESHAADTQYF
-	-	TRBV6-1	TRBJ1-5	TGTGCCAGCAGTGAAGCGGGGAGGGATCAGCCCCAGCATTTT	CASSEAGRDQPQHF
-	TRBD2	TRBV6-1	TRBJ2-1	TGTGCCAGCAGTGTAGCGGGGGGGCCATACAATGAGCAGTTCTTC	CASSVAGGPYNEQFF
once	-	TRBV4-1	TRBJ1-4	TGCGCCAGCAGCCACCCTTATGAAAAACTGTTTTTT	CASSHPYEKLFF
-	-	TRBV4-1	TRBJ1-2	TGCGCCAGCAGCCAAGCTGCGGATGGGGGCGGGCCGGGAGGCTACACCTTC	CASSQAADGGGPGGYTF